The 8 T cell receptor beta chains below all came from one sample that was sequenced in a study of blood T cells in healthy people across ages. Primed by a sample-barcoded 5' primer and a J-beta primer mix, a second PCR proceeded for roughly 6 to 12 cycles. TCRdb independently ran MiXCR on the 5' RACE reads; one entry per CDR3 protein. The table records about 780,000 distinct CDR3 sequences, about half of them present only once. Sequenced material: blood. These receptors all stem from a man at least 80 years old in good health.

V usage is TRBV5-1 and J usage is TRBJ1-1; 7 positions match TRBD1. Trimming cost V 1 base and J 4 bases; bases outside gene matches: 4. CDR1 is SGHRS, CDR2 YFSETQ, per germline. The CDR3 length is 14 residues. The CDR3 loop is CASSLNRGGTEAFF. The CDR3 DNA sequence: TGCGCCAGCAGCTTGAACAGGGGCGGCACTGAAGCTTTCTTT. Full variable domain (missing parts from reference TRBV5-1 and TRBJ1-1): KAGVTQTPRYLIKTRGQQVTLSCSPISGHRSVSWYQQTPGQGLQFLFEYFSETQRNKGNFPGRFSGRQFSNSRSEMNVSTLELGDSALYLCASSLNRGGTEAFFGQGTRLTVV.

DNA of the CDR3: TGCATCCCCGGGGACAGGGCCCACGAGCAGTACTTC. Protein: CIPGDRAHEQYF. The chain employs TRBV29-1 and TRBJ2-5; TRBD1 matches 9 bases. The DNA end lines up better with TRBJ2-7; the J call may be wrong. This CDR3 comprises 12 residues. Per germline, CDR1 SQVTM and CDR2 ANQGSEA.

This clonotype was seen a handful of times. Here the CDR3 DNA reads TGTGCCAGCTCACACAACGACAGGCGCGGCTCCTACGAGCAGTACTTC. Protein sequence: CASSHNDRRGSYEQYF. The genes are TRBV18 and TRBJ2-7; possibly TRBD1 for D (6 bases). The V gene lost 4 bases and the J gene lost 0 bases, with 16 bases spanning the gap. Germline values: CDR1 KGHSH, CDR2 LQKENI. There are 16 residues in the CDR3. Full variable domain (outside the CDR3, taken from reference TRBV18 and TRBJ2-7): NAGVMQNPRHLVRRRGQEARLRCSPMKGHSHVYWYRQLPEEGLKFMVYLQKENIIDESGMPKERFSAEFPKEGPSILRIQQVVRGDSAAYFCASSHNDRRGSYEQYFGPGTRLTVT.

This clonotype showed up just a few times. CDR3 nucleotides: TGTGCCAGCAGCCCGGACAGGGGGCGAGAGACCCAGTACTTC. Translating gives CASSPDRGRETQYF. The rearrangement joins TRBV7-9 to TRBJ2-5, with TRBD1 matching over 11 bases. CDR1 SEHNR and CDR2 FQNEAQ come from the germline V gene (reference sequence). CDR3 length: 14 amino acids. V dropped 5 bases and J dropped 4; count of bases not matched to a gene: 3.

This rearrangement joins TRBV29-1 to TRBJ1-1; D unclear. V lost 7 bases and J 2 bases, leaving 11 bases between the germline ends. The CDR3 is 12 residues long. Germline CDR1 and CDR2: SQVTM and ANQGSEA. The CDR3 DNA sequence: TGCAGCGGCGGGCAGACAAACACTGAAGCTTTCTTT. Its translation: CSGGQTNTEAFF.

This clonotype was seen repeatedly, ten times or more. The V gene is TRBV20-1, the J gene TRBJ2-1; the D is unclear. There are 13 residues in the CDR3. The V and J ends lost 4 bases and 4 bases respectively, with 11 bases between them. CDR1 is DFQATT, CDR2 SNEGSKA, per germline (reference sequence). The CDR3 coding sequence is TGCAGTGCTATCGATCCGGGTTACAATGAGCAGTTCTTC. Translating it yields CSAIDPGYNEQFF.

This clonotype has a handful of counts. This rearrangement joins TRBV9 to TRBJ2-5; D unclear. The CDR3 totals 14 residues. Germline CDR1 SGDLS, CDR2 YYNGEE. V dropped 4 bases and J dropped 0 bases, with 10 bases sitting between them. The CDR3 region is CASSKYGDQETQYF. The CDR3 DNA follows: TGTGCCAGCAGCAAATATGGGGACCAAGAGACCCAGTACTTC.

This chain uses TRBV24-1 with TRBJ2-3, with no clear D. This CDR3 spans 18 amino acids. The ends were cut back, 0 bases at V and 0 bases at J, with 15 bases in the middle. Germline V CDR1 and CDR2: KGHDR, SFDVKD. The CDR3 sequence: CATSDLNEGEISTDTQYF. CDR3 sequence (DNA): TGTGCCACCAGTGATTTGAATGAAGGAGAGATTAGCACAGATACGCAGTATTTT.